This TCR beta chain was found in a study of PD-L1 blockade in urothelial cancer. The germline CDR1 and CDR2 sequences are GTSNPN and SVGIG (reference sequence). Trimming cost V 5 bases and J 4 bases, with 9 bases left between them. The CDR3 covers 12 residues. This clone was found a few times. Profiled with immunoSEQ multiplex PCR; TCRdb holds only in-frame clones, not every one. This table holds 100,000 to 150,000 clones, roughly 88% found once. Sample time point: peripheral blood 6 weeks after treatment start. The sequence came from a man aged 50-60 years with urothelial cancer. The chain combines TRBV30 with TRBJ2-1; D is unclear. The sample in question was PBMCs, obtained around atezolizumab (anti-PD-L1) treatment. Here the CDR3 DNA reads TGTGCCTGGGGTAGATGGTACAATGAGCAGTTCTTC. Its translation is CAWGRWYNEQFF.